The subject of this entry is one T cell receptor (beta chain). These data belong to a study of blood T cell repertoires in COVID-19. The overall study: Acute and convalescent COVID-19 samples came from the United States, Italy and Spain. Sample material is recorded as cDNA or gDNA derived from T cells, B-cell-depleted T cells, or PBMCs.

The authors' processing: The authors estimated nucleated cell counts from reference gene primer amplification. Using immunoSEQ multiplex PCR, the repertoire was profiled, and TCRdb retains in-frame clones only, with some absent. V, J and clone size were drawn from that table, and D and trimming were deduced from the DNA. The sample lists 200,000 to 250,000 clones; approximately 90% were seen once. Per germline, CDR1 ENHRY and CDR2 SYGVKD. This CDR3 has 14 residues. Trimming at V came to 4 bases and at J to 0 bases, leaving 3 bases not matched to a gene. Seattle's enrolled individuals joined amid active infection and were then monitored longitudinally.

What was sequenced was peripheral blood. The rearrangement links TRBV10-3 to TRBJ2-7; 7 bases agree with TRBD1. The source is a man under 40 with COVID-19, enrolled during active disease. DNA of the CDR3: TGTGCCATCAGTGCGGGGACAGACTCCTACGAGCAGTACTTC. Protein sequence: CAISAGTDSYEQYF.